This entry features one T cell receptor (beta chain) sequence. Its antigen is unknown. Data came from immunoSEQ multiplex PCR; TCRdb stores just in-frame clones and leaves some out. The table has approximately 81,000 clones, around 84% seen once. Healthy donors had no documented immune events, such as infections, while sampled. The data derive from a study of identifying expanded T cells in peripheral blood. Study-level points and caveats: Two-week clone count variance significantly increased as total template count grew. Around 1.2 clones differed between technical replicates, versus approximately 17 and 20 over time.

V was shortened by 3 bases and J by 2 bases, with 17 bases between the two germline ends. The CDR3 runs 16 residues. Germline loops: CDR1 MNHEY, CDR2 SMNVEV (reference sequence). V is TRBV27 and J is TRBJ2-7; either TRBD1 or TRBD2 may supply D (5 bases each). The clonotype comes from a person aged 18 to 75 in good health. Sequencing was performed on blood. CDR3 region: CASSLGREGRAYEQYF. For the CDR3, the DNA is TGTGCCAGCAGTTTGGGGCGAGAGGGGAGAGCCTACGAGCAGTACTTC.